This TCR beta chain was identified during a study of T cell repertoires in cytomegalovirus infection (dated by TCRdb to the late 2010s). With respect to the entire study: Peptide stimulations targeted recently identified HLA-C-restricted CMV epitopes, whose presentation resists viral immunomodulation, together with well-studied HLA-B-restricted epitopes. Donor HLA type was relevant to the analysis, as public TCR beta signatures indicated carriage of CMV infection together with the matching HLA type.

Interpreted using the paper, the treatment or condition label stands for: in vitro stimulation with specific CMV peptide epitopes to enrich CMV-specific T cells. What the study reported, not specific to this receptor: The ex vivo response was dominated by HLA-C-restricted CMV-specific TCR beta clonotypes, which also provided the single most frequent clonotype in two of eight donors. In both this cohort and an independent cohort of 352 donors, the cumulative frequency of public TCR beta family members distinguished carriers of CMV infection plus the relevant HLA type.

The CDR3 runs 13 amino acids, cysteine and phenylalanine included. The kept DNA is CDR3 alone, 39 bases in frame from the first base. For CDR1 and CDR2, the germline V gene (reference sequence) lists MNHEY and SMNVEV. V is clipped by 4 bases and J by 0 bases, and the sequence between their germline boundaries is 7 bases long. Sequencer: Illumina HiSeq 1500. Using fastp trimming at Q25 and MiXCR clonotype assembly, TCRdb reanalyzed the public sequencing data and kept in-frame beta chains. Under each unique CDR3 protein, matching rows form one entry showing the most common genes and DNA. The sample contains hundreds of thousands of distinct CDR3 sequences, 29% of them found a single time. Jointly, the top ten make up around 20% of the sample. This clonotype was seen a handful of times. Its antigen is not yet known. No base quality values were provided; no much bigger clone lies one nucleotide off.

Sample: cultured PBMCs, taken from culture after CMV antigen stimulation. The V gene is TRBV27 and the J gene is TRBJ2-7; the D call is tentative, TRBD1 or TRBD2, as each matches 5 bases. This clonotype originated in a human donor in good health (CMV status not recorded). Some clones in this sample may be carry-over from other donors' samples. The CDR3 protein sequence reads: CASSWGPSYEQYF. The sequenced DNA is TGTGCCAGCAGTTGGGGACCCTCCTACGAGCAGTACTTC.